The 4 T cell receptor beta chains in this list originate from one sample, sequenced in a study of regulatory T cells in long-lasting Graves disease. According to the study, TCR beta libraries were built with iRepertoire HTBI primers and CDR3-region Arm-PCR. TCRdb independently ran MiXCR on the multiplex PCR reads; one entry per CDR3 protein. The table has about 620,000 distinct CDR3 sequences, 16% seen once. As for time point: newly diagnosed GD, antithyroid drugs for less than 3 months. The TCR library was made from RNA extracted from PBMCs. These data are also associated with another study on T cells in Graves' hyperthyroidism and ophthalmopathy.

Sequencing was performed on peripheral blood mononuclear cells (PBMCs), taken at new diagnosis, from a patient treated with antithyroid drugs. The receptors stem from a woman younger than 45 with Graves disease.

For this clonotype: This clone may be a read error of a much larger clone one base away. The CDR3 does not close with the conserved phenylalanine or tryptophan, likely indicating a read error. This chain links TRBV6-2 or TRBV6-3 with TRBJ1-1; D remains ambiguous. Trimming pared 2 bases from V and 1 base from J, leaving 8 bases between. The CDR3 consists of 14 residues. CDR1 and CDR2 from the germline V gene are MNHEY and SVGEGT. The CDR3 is CASSYLRANTEAFL. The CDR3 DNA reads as TGTGCCAGCAGTTACCTAAGGGCGAACACTGAAGCTTTCCTT.

The CDR3 loop reads CASSQPPSGDTQYF. In nucleotides, the CDR3 is TGCGCCAGCAGCCAACCCCCTAGCGGAGATACGCAGTATTTT. The V gene is TRBV4-1, the J gene TRBJ2-3; 7 bases are shared with TRBD2. V gave up 2 bases and J gave up 5 bases; unmatched junction bases: 4. CDR1 and CDR2 from the germline V gene are MGHRA and YSYEKL. The CDR3 contains 14 residues.

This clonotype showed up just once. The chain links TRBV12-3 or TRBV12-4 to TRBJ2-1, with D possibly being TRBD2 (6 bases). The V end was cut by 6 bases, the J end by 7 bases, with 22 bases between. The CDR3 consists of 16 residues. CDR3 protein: CASRSTLAKGLNEQFF. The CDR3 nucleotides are TGTGCCAGCAGATCCACCCTAGCGAAGGGATTGAATGAGCAGTTCTTC.

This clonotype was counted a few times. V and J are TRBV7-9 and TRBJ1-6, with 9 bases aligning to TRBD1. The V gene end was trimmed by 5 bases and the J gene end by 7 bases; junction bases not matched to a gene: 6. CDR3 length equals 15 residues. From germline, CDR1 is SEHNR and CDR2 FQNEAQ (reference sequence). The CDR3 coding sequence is TGTGCCAGCAGCCCACAGGGACAGGGAAATTCACCCCTCCACTTT. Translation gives CASSPQGQGNSPLHF.